The rows below give T cell receptor beta chains drawn from one sample of a study of blood T cell repertoires in COVID-19. The data were produced by immunoSEQ multiplex PCR, yet TCRdb's version contains in-frame clones alone and is incomplete. The sample carries 150,000 to 200,000 clones, around 84% recorded once. The sequenced material came from peripheral blood. These receptors all stem from a woman aged 65 to 85 with COVID-19, enrolled during active disease. CDR3s include the opening cysteine and the closing phenylalanine or tryptophan. The D gene is left open where the match is weak. Clone size is given for some rows only: seen once, a few or many times, or a class if the clone is expanded.

J,D,V,size,DNA,CDR3
TRBJ2-3,TRBD1,TRBV11-3,NA,TGTGCCAGCAGCCCAGGGGGCCTGGATACGCAGTATTTT,CASSPGGLDTQYF
TRBJ2-2,NA,TRBV27,NA,TGTGCCAGCTACAGGATAAGCACCGGGGAGCTGTTTTTT,CASYRISTGELFF
TRBJ2-3,TRBD1,TRBV27,NA,TGTGCCAGCAGTTTAGGGGGACAGGTTAACACAGATACGCAGTATTTT,CASSLGGQVNTDTQYF
TRBJ1-2,TRBD1,TRBV3-1/TRBV3-2,NA,TGTGCCAGCAGCCCAGGGACAGGGGCCGGTAGCTATGGCTACACCTTC,CASSPGTGAGSYGYTF
TRBJ2-1,TRBD2,TRBV12-5,NA,TGTGCTAGTGGCCGCCCGACACGGGGGGGTTACAATGAGCAGTTCTTC,CASGRPTRGGYNEQFF
TRBJ2-1,TRBD1,TRBV19,NA,TGTGCCAGTAGTAAACAAGGGGACAGGGGCTACAATGAGCAGTTCTTC,CASSKQGDRGYNEQFF
TRBJ1-5,TRBD1,TRBV19,NA,TGTGCCAGTAGTGCCCTAGACAGGGGTAACGGAAAGCCCCAGCATTTT,CASSALDRGNGKPQHF
TRBJ2-5,NA,TRBV7-8,NA,TGTGCCAGCAGCTTACCAAAAACAGGCCTCCAAGAGACCCAGTACTTC,CASSLPKTGLQETQYF
TRBJ2-3,NA,TRBV6-5,NA,TGTGCCAGCAGTCTCGGCCTAGAATGGGATACGCAGTATTTT,CASSLGLEWDTQYF
TRBJ1-1,TRBD1,TRBV11-3,NA,TGTGCCAGCAGCCGCAGGGGGGACACTGAAGCTTTCTTT,CASSRRGDTEAFF
TRBJ1-5,NA,TRBV6-6,NA,TGTGCCAGCAGTCCCCCGGCAGGGGCTGGGGTGAGCAATCAGCCCCAGCATTTT,CASSPPAGAGVSNQPQHF
TRBJ2-1,NA,TRBV7-3,once,TGTGCCAGCAGCTTAGACCGGAACCAGGGCAATGAGCAGTTCTTC,CASSLDRNQGNEQFF
TRBJ2-3,NA,TRBV11-1,NA,TGTGCCAGCAGCCCCGCCCGACTTTCAAATACGCAGTATTTT,CASSPARLSNTQYF
TRBJ2-5,TRBD2,TRBV7-6,NA,TGTGCCAGCAGCTTAATACTAGCGGGAGGTAGTCTGAAGACCCAGTACTTC,CASSLILAGGSLKTQYF
TRBJ1-6,TRBD1,TRBV5-1,few,TGCGCCAGCAGCTCACAGGGGAAGGTGAATTCACCCCTCCACTTT,CASSSQGKVNSPLHF
TRBJ2-1,TRBD1,TRBV28,NA,TGTGCCAGCACCAACAGGGGCCCCCGAGTTTCCCATGAGCAGTTCTTC,CASTNRGPRVSHEQFF
TRBJ1-3,NA,TRBV19,NA,TGTGCCAGTAGTATTGCGGGAGACTCTGGAAACACCATATATTTT,CASSIAGDSGNTIYF
TRBJ1-2,NA,TRBV10-1,NA,TGCGCCAGCAGTCCCTCGGAGGGCTATGGCTACACCTTC,CASSPSEGYGYTF
TRBJ2-4,TRBD2,TRBV5-4,NA,TGTGCCAGCAGCTTGGGGGGGACTAGCCGCAAAAACATTCAGTACTTC,CASSLGGTSRKNIQYF
TRBJ2-1,TRBD2,TRBV6-1,NA,TGTGCCAGCAGTGCCGGACTAGCTTGGAAGAATAATGAGCAGTTCTTC,CASSAGLAWKNNEQFF
TRBJ2-4,NA,TRBV27,NA,TGTGCCAGCAGTTTATTTGCCGGGATCGACATTCAGTACTTC,CASSLFAGIDIQYF
TRBJ2-1,NA,TRBV14,NA,TGTGCCAGCAGCCAAGCGGGTGGGGAGAAATACAATGAGCAGTTCTTC,CASSQAGGEKYNEQFF
TRBJ1-2,TRBD1,TRBV4-2,many,TGTGCCAGCAGCCAAGATCTGGGACAGTCGAACTATGGCTACACCTTC,CASSQDLGQSNYGYTF
TRBJ2-3,TRBD2,TRBV5-5,NA,TGTGCCAGCAGCTTCGAAGCGGGGGGTAGGGATACGCAGTATTTT,CASSFEAGGRDTQYF
TRBJ2-7,NA,TRBV7-6,NA,TGTGCCAGCAGCCCGACTGGAACCTACGAGCAGTACTTC,CASSPTGTYEQYF
TRBJ2-5,NA,TRBV6-1,NA,TGTGCCAGCAGTGACCAGCGGGGACATGAGACCCAGTACTTC,CASSDQRGHETQYF
TRBJ1-6,NA,TRBV6-5,NA,TGTGCCAGCAGTCGACAGGTCCATAATTCACCCCTCCACTTT,CASSRQVHNSPLHF
TRBJ1-1,NA,TRBV2,NA,TGTGCCAGCTTGGTAAGGGGGTTGACGAACACTGAAGCTTTCTTT,CASLVRGLTNTEAFF
TRBJ2-6,TRBD1,TRBV5-1,NA,TGCGCCAGCAGCTCGGGACAGGCCGGGGGTGGGGCCAACGTCCTGACTTTC,CASSSGQAGGGANVLTF